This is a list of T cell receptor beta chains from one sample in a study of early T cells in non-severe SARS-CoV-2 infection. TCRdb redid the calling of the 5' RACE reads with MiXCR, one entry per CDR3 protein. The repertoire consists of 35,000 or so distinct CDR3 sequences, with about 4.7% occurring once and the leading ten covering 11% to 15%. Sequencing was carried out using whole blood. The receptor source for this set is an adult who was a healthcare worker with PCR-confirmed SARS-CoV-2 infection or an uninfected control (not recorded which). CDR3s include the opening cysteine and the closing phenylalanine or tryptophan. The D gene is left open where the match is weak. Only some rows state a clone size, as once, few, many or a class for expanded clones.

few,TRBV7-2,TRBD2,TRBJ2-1,TGTGCCAGCAGCGGTAGCGGGGGGCCCTACAATGAGCAGTTCTTC,CASSGSGGPYNEQFF
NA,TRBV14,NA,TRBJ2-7,TGTGCCAGCAGCCAGGTGCGACGAAGCTACGAGCAGTACTTC,CASSQVRRSYEQYF
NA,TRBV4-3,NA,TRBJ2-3,TGCGCCAGCAGCCAAGATCTCACCGGTTATAGCACAGATACGCAGTATTTT,CASSQDLTGYSTDTQYF
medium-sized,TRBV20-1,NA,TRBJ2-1,TGCAGTGCTCTGACGGGGAGCTCCTACAATGAGCAGTTCTTC,CSALTGSSYNEQFF
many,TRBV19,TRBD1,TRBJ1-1,TGTGCCAGTAGTATCTCCGGGACAGGGGTTACTGAAGCTTTCTTT,CASSISGTGVTEAFF
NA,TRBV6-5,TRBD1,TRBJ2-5,TGTGCCAGCAGTTACGGAGATCCAGGGGGCTTCGAGACCCAGTACTTC,CASSYGDPGGFETQYF
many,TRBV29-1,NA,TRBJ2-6,TGCAGCGTCGGACATGCCATCTCTGGGGCCAACGTCCTGACTTTC,CSVGHAISGANVLTF
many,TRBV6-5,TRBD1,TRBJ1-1,TGTGCCAGCATTGGAGGGGGCCCGGACACTGAAGCTTTCTTT,CASIGGGPDTEAFF
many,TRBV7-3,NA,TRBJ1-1,TGTGCCAGCAGCTTAACAGGGAACACTGAAGCTTTCTTT,CASSLTGNTEAFF
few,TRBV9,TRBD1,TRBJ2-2,TGTGCCAGCAGCGTAGGTAGGGACAGGGGGCCCACCGGGGAGCTGTTTTTT,CASSVGRDRGPTGELFF
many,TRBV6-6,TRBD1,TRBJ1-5,TGTGCCAGCAGTTACGGACAGGGGAGTCAGCCCCAGCATTTT,CASSYGQGSQPQHF
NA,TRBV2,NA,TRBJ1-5,TGTGCCAGCAGTGAAGGGGGAACGTATCAGCCCCAGCATTTT,CASSEGGTYQPQHF
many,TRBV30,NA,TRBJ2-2,TGTGCCTGGAGTGGACAGAACACCGGGGAGCTGTTTTTT,CAWSGQNTGELFF
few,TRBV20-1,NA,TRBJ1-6,TGCAGTGCTAGAGGAGGCCGGGATAATTCACCCCTCCACTTT,CSARGGRDNSPLHF
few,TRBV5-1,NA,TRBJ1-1,TGCGCCAGCAGCTTGGATGGTCGTATAGGGGACACTGAAGCTTTCTTT,CASSLDGRIGDTEAFF
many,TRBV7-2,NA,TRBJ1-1,TGTGCCAGCAGCCCCGCAATGGGGGGGTTCACTGAAGCTTTCTTT,CASSPAMGGFTEAFF
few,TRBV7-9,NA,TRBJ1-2,TGTGTCAGCAGCCGGACAGACTTCTACACCTTC,CVSSRTDFYTF
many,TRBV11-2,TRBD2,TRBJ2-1,TGTGCCAGCAGCCCCGGGACTAGCGGGGGGGCCTACAATGAGCAGTTCTTC,CASSPGTSGGAYNEQFF
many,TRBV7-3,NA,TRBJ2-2,TGTGCCAGCAGCCCACTTGGGGGGACCGGGGAGCTGTTTTTT,CASSPLGGTGELFF
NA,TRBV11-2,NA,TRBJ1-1,TGTGCCAGCAGCTTAGTCAGGACGACTGAAGCTTTCTTT,CASSLVRTTEAFF
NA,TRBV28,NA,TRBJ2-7,TGTGCCAGCGGGCTGGGGGGGCCCTCCTACGAGCAGTACTTC,CASGLGGPSYEQYF
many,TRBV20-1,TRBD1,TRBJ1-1,TGCAGTGCTAGAGGGGCCGGGACAGGGAGAACTGAAGCTTTCTTT,CSARGAGTGRTEAFF
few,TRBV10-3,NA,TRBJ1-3,TGTGCCATCTTAGGAGCTCCTGGGAACACCATATATTTT,CAILGAPGNTIYF
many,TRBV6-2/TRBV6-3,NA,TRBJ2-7,TGTGCCAGCAGTTCGCGGGACCCGGCGATGTACGAGCAGTACTTC,CASSSRDPAMYEQYF
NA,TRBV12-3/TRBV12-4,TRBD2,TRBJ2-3,TGTGCCAGCAGCTTGAGGACTAGCGGGGATATGGATTTT,CASSLRTSGDMDF
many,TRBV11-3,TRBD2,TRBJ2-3,TGTGCCAGCAGCTTAGGCGGGAGGAGGAGCACAGATACGCAGTATTTT,CASSLGGRRSTDTQYF
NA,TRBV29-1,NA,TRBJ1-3,TGCAGCGTTGGTGAGGTCTCTGGAAACACCATATATTTT,CSVGEVSGNTIYF
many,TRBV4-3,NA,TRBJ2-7,TGCGCCAGCAGCCTGGGCCGGGGCTACGAGCAGTACTTC,CASSLGRGYEQYF